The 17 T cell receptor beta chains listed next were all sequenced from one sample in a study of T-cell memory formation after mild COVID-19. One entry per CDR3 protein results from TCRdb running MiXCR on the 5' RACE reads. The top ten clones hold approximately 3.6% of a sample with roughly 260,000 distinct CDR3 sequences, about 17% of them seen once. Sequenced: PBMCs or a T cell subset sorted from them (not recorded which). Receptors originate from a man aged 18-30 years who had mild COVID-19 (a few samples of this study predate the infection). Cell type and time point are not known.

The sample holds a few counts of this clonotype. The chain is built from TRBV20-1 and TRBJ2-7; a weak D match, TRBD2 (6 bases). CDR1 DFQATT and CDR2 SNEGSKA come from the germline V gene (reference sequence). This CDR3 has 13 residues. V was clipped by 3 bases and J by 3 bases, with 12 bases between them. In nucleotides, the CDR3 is TGCAGTGCTAGTATCGGGGGAATCTACGAGCAGTACGTC. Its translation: CSASIGGIYEQYV.

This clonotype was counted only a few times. The CDR3 DNA sequence: TGTGCCAGCAGCTACCGGAGTGACTATGGCTACACCTTC. This gives the protein CASSYRSDYGYTF. V gene TRBV7-2 combines with J gene TRBJ1-2; no firm D call. The CDR3 covers 13 residues. Per the germline V gene, CDR1 is SGHTA and CDR2 is FQGNSA. V lost 4 bases and J lost 3, with 9 bases in between. The variable domain in full, completed from reference TRBV7-2 and TRBJ1-2, reads GAGVSQSPSNKVTEKGKDVELRCDPISGHTALYWYRQSLGQGLEFLIYFQGNSAPDKSGLPSDRFSAERTGGSVSTLTIQRTQQEDSAVYLCASSYRSDYGYTFGSGTRLTVV.

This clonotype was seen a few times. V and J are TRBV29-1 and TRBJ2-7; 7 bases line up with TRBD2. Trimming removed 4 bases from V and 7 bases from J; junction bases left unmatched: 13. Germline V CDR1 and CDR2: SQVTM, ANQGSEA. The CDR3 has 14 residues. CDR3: CSVGIFAGEGEQYF. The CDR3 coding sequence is TGCAGCGTTGGAATTTTCGCCGGGGAGGGGGAGCAGTACTTC.

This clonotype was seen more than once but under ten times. This chain's CDR3 is CATSRDTLTDTQYF. The CDR3 bases are TGTGCCACCAGCAGAGATACTCTCACAGATACGCAGTATTTT. J is TRBJ2-3 and V is TRBV15; no firm D call. Germline loops: CDR1 LNHNV, CDR2 YYDKDF (reference sequence). Trimming stripped 0 bases from V and 2 bases from J, with 6 bases between. The CDR3 loop spans 14 amino acids.

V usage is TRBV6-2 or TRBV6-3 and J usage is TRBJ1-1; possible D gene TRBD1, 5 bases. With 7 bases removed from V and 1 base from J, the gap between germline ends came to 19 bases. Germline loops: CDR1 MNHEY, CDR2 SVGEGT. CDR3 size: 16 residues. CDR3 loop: CASTGRRGPRNTEAFF. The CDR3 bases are TGTGCCAGCACTGGGAGGAGGGGCCCCAGGAACACTGAAGCTTTCTTT.

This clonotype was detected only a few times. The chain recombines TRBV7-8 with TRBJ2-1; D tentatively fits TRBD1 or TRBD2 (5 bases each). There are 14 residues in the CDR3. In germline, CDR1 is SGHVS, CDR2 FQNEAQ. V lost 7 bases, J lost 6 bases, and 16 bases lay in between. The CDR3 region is CASTNGAGRNEQFF. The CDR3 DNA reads TGTGCCAGCACCAACGGGGCAGGACGCAATGAGCAGTTCTTC.

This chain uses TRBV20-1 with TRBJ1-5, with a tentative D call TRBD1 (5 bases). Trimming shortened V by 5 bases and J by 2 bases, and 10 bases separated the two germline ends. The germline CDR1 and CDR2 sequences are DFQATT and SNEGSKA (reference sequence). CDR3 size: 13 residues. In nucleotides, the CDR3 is TGCAGTGCTCCCGAGGGGCGCAATCAGCCCCAGCATTTT. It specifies CSAPEGRNQPQHF.

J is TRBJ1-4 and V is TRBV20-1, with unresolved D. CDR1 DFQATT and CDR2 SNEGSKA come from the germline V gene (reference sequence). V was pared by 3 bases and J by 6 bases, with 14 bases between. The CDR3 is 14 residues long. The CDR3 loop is CSARWLGLHEKLFF. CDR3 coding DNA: TGCAGTGCTAGGTGGCTCGGGCTTCATGAAAAACTGTTTTTT.

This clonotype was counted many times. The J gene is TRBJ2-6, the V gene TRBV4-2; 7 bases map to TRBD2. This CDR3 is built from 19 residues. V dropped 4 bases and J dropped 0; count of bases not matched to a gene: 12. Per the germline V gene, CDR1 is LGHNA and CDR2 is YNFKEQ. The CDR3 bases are TGTGCCAGCAGCCTTAACGGTGCGGGGGTGAGCTCTGGGGCCAACGTCCTGACTTTC. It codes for CASSLNGAGVSSGANVLTF.

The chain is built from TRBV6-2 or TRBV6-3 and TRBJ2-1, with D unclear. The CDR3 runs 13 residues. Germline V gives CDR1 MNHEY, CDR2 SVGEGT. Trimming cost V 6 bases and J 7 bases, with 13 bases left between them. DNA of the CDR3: TGTGCCAGCAGGTCCCTCACTGTTAATGAGCAGTTCTTC. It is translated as CASRSLTVNEQFF.

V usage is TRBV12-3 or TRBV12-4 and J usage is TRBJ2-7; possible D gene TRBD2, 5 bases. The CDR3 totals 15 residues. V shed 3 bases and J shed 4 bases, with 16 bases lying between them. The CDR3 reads CASSFSSVGGYEQYF. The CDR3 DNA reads TGTGCCAGCAGTTTTAGTTCGGTCGGCGGGTACGAGCAGTACTTC.

For the CDR3, the DNA is TGTGCCAGCAGTTTGCAATACAGGGGAGTAACCAAAAACATTCAGTACTTC. It encodes CASSLQYRGVTKNIQYF. This chain connects TRBV28 to TRBJ2-4, with 7 positions matching TRBD1. With 3 bases clipped from V and 2 bases from J, the junction kept 10 bases outside the gene matches. The CDR3 sequence is 17 residues long. The germline V gene encodes CDR1 MDHEN and CDR2 SYDVKM.

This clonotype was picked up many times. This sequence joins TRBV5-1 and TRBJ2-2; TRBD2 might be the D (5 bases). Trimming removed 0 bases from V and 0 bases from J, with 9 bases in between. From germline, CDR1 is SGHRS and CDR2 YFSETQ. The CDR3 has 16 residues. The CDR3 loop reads CASSLEVGANTGELFF. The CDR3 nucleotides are TGCGCCAGCAGCTTGGAGGTCGGGGCGAACACCGGGGAGCTGTTTTTT.

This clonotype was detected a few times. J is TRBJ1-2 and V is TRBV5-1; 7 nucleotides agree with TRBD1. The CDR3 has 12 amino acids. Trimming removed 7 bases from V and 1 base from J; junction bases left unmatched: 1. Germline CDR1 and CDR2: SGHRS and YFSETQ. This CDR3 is CASGQDNYGYTF. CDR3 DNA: TGCGCCAGCGGACAGGATAACTATGGCTACACCTTC.

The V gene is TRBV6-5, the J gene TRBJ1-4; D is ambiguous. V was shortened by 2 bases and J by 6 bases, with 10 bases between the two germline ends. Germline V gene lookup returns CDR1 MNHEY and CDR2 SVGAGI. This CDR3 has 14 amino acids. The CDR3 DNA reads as TGTGCCAGCAGTTACGTGTCGGGCGATGAAAAACTGTTTTTT. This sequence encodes CASSYVSGDEKLFF.

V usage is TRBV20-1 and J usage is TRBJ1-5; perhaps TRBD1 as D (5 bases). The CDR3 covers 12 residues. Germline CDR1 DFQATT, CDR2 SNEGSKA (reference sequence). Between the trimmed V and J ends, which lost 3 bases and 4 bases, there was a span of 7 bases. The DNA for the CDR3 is TGCAGTGCTAGTGGGGGGAATCAGCCCCAGCATTTT. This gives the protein CSASGGNQPQHF.

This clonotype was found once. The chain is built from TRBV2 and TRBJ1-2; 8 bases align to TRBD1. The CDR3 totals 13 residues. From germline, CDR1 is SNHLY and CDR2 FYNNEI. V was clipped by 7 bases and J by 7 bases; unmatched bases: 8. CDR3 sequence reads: CASIPGQALGYTF. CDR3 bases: TGTGCCAGCATTCCGGGACAGGCCCTTGGCTACACCTTC.